This T cell receptor (beta chain) was retrieved from a study of T cell responses to AZD1222 COVID-19 vaccine. The CDR3 extends over 13 amino acids. Germline V CDR1 and CDR2: LNHDA, SQIVND (reference sequence). V was shortened by 2 bases and J by 2 bases, with 6 bases between the two germline ends. Study conclusions and caveats: Mostly white British, mostly female donors; authors suggested clonal diversity may be underestimated. After two AZD1222 doses, spike-specific TCR breadth and depth rose versus day 0.

Only in-frame clones appear in the TCRdb table, and some are missing; sequencing was by immunoSEQ multiplex PCR. This table holds 120,000 to 150,000 clones, approximately 90% found once. To note about this clone: Its antigen is as yet unknown.

The analysis combined second doses at about 4 or about 12 weeks. The chain is built from TRBV19 and TRBJ1-2; D call uncertain. The sample consisted of peripheral blood, taken 28 days after the second AZD1222 dose. This clonotype was obtained from an adult who received the AZD1222 COVID-19 vaccine. CDR3 bases: TGTGCCAGTAGTATAACCGGGAACTATGGCTACACCTTC. The encoded protein is CASSITGNYGYTF.